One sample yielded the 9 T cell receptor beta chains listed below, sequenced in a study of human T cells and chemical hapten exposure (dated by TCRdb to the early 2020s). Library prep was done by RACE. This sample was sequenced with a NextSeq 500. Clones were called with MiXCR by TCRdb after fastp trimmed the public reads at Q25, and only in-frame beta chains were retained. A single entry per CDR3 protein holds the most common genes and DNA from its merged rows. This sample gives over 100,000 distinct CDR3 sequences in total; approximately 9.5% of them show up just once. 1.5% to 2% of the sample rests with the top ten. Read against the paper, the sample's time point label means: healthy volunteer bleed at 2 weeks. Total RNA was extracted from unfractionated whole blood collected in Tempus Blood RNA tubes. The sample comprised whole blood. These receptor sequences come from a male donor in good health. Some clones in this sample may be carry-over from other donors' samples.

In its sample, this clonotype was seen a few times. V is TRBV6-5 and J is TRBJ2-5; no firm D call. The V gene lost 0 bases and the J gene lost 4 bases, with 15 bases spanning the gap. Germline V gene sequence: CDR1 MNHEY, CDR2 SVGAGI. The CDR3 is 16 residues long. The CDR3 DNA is TGTGCCAGCAGTTACTCGATTAAGCTGGCCGGAGAGACCCAGTACTTC. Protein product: CASSYSIKLAGETQYF.

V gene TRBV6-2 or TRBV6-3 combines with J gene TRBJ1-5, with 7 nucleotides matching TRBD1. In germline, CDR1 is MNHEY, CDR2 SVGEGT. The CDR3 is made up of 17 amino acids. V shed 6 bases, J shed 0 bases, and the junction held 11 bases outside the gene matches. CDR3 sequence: CASRHGTAMHSNQPQHF. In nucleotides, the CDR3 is TGTGCCAGCAGACACGGGACAGCCATGCATAGCAATCAGCCCCAGCATTTT.

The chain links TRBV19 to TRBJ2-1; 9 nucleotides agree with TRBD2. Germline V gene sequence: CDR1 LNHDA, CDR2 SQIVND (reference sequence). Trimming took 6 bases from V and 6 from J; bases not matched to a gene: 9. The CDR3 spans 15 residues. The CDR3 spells CASSLAGAHVNEQFF. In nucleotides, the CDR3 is TGTGCCAGTAGCTTAGCGGGAGCCCATGTCAATGAGCAGTTCTTC.

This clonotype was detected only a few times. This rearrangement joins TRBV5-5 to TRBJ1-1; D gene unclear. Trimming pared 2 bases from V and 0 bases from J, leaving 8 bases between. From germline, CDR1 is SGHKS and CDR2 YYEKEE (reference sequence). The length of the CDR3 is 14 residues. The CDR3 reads CASSFRPLNTEAFF. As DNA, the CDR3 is TGTGCCAGCAGCTTCCGACCATTGAACACTGAAGCTTTCTTT.

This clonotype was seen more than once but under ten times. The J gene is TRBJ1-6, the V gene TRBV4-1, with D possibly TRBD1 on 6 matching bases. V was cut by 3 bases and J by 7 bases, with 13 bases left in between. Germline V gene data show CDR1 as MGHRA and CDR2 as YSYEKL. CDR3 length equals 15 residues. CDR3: CASSQSRTENSPLHF. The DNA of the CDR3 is TGCGCCAGCAGCCAGTCCCGGACAGAGAATTCACCCCTCCACTTT.

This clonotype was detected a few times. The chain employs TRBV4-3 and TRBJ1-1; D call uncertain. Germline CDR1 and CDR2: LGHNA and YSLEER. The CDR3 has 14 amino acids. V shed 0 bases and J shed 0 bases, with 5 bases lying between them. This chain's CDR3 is CASSQDTVNTEAFF. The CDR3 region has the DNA TGCGCCAGCAGCCAAGATACGGTGAACACTGAAGCTTTCTTT.

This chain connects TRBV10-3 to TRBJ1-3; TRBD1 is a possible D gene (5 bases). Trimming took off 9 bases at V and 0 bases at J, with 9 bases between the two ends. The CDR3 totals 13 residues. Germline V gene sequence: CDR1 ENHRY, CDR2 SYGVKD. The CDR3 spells CAIRQRSGNTIYF. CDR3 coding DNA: TGTGCCATTAGACAGCGCTCTGGAAACACCATATATTTT.

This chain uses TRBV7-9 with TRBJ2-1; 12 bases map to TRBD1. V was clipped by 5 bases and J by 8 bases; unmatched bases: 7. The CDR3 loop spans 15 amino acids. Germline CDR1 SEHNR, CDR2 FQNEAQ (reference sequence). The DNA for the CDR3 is TGTGCCAGCAGCCCGGGACAGGGGGCGTCCCATGAGCAGTTCTTC. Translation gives CASSPGQGASHEQFF.

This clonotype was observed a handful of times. The CDR3 loop reads CASSKTDDQPQHF. The DNA of the CDR3 is TGTGCCAGCAGCAAGACAGACGATCAGCCCCAGCATTTT. This chain uses TRBV6-6 with TRBJ1-5; D may be TRBD1 (5 bases). The CDR3 extends over 13 amino acids. Germline V gene lookup returns CDR1 MNHNY and CDR2 SVGAGI (reference sequence). V lost 6 bases to trimming and J lost 5 bases, with 11 bases between them.